This paragraph covers one TCR beta chain sequence. The record originates from a study of blood T cell repertoires in COVID-19. Study at large: T cells, B-cell-depleted T cells, or PBMCs supplied cDNA or gDNA.

Source study methods: How many nucleated cells were present was estimated from reference gene primer amplification. Assay: immunoSEQ multiplex PCR; the TCRdb copy retains only in-frame clones and omits some. V and J calls and clone size come straight from that table; D and trimming were deduced from the DNA. The sample lists around 110,000 clones, about 85% occurring once. CDR3 length: 18 residues. Trimming at V came to 4 bases and at J to 3 bases, leaving 11 bases not matched to a gene. Germline V gene sequence: CDR1 SGHRS, CDR2 YFSETQ. The receptor's source is a man aged 35-49 years with acute or convalescent COVID-19. The chain recombines TRBV5-1 with TRBJ2-2; 11 bases are a match to TRBD2. The sequencing input was peripheral blood. The CDR3 spells CASSPGFSGGADTGELFF. DNA for the CDR3: TGCGCCAGCAGCCCCGGTTTTAGCGGGGGGGCGGACACCGGGGAGCTGTTTTTT. The complete variable domain, with remaining parts taken from reference TRBV5-1 and TRBJ2-2, reads KAGVTQTPRYLIKTRGQQVTLSCSPISGHRSVSWYQQTPGQGLQFLFEYFSETQRNKGNFPGRFSGRQFSNSRSEMNVSTLELGDSALYLCASSPGFSGGADTGELFFGEGSRLTVL.